The T cell receptor beta chain described here comes from a study of shared clonotypes between healthy human individuals. Libraries were prepared by immunoSEQ multiplex PCR; TCRdb keeps only in-frame clonotypes and omits some of them. The sample includes about 1.4 million clones, approximately 96% seen only once; the top ten take 1% to 1.5%. Trimming removed 4 bases at V and 5 bases at J, with 8 bases between. The CDR3 spans 12 residues. From germline, CDR1 is MDHEN and CDR2 SYDVKM. Note on this clone: Other DNA sequences in this sample translate to the same CDR3.

This clonotype was obtained from a man aged 25-45 years in good health. Sequenced input: naive CD4+ T cells sorted from blood. Sample subset: CD45RA+ positively selected. The rearrangement links TRBV28 to TRBJ1-2; tentative D call: TRBD1 (6 bases). CDR3 loop: CASSSGTYGYTF. The CDR3 region has the DNA TGTGCCAGCAGTTCCGGGACATATGGCTACACCTTC.